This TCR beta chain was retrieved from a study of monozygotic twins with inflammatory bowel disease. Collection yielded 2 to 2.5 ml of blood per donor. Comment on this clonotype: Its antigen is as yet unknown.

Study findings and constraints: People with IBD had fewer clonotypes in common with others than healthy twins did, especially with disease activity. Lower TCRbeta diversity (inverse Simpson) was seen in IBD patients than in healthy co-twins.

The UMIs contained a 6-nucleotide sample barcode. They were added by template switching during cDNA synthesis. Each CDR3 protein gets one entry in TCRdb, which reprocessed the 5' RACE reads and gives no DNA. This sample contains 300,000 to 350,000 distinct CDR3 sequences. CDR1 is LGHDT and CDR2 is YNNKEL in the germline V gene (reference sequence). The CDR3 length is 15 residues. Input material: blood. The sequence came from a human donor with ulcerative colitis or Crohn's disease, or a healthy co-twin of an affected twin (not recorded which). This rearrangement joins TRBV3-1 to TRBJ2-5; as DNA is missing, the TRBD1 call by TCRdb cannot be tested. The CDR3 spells CASSQNPGEQETQYF.